These T cell receptor beta chains were read from a single sample in a study of blood T cell repertoires in COVID-19. Sequenced by immunoSEQ multiplex PCR; TCRdb stores in-frame clones only, minus some. The sample includes about 480,000 clones, over 75% of them seen just once. The specimen was PBMCs or T cells enriched from blood (not recorded which). Receptors originate from a woman aged 40 to 50 who had recovered from COVID-19. The CDR3 runs from the conserved cysteine through the conserved F or W. Each record gives: CDR3 DNA, CDR3 protein, J gene, D gene, V gene, clone size. A D gene is named only where the DNA matches it firmly. Some rows have no size entry. The others give once, few or many, or a class for an expanded clone.

CDR3 DNA: TGTGCCAGCAGCTCACCGGGACAGAAAGAGACCCAGTACTTC; CDR3 protein: CASSSPGQKETQYF; J gene: TRBJ2-5; D gene: TRBD1; V gene: TRBV7-9; clone size: -
CDR3 DNA: TGTGCCAGTAGTATTAGCGGGAGCCAACCCAATGAGCAGTTCTTC; CDR3 protein: CASSISGSQPNEQFF; J gene: TRBJ2-1; D gene: TRBD2; V gene: TRBV19; clone size: -
CDR3 DNA: TGTGCCAGCATCCGGCGGGGGAGGAGCACAGATACGCAGTATTTT; CDR3 protein: CASIRRGRSTDTQYF; J gene: TRBJ2-3; D gene: TRBD2; V gene: TRBV6-5; clone size: -
CDR3 DNA: TGTGCCAGCAGCTTGGGTGCGTATCAGCCCCAGCATTTT; CDR3 protein: CASSLGAYQPQHF; J gene: TRBJ1-5; D gene: -; V gene: TRBV5-6; clone size: -
CDR3 DNA: TGTGCCAGCAGTGAATACACAGGGAACCACCGCACAGATACGCAGTATTTT; CDR3 protein: CASSEYTGNHRTDTQYF; J gene: TRBJ2-3; D gene: -; V gene: TRBV6-1; clone size: -
CDR3 DNA: TGTGCCATCAGTAGCTTAGCGGGAGATATGGCAGATACGCAGTATTTT; CDR3 protein: CAISSLAGDMADTQYF; J gene: TRBJ2-3; D gene: TRBD2; V gene: TRBV10-3; clone size: -
CDR3 DNA: TGCGCCAGCAGCCAAGGCCGGGGTCCCGGGGAGCTGTTTTTT; CDR3 protein: CASSQGRGPGELFF; J gene: TRBJ2-2; D gene: -; V gene: TRBV4-1; clone size: once
CDR3 DNA: TGCGCCAGCAGCTCGACTAGCGGGGGCTACAATGAGCAGTTCTTC; CDR3 protein: CASSSTSGGYNEQFF; J gene: TRBJ2-1; D gene: TRBD2; V gene: TRBV5-1; clone size: -
CDR3 DNA: TGTGCCAGCAGCTTATCATCAGGGCAGCCCCAGCATTTT; CDR3 protein: CASSLSSGQPQHF; J gene: TRBJ1-5; D gene: -; V gene: TRBV7-2; clone size: few
CDR3 DNA: TGTGCCAGCAGCTTGGCGGAATACTCTACTGGCTACACCTTC; CDR3 protein: CASSLAEYSTGYTF; J gene: TRBJ1-2; D gene: -; V gene: TRBV7-9; clone size: -